Sequencing of this TCR beta chain was carried out in a study of T cell responses to AZD1222 COVID-19 vaccine. Sequencing was performed with immunoSEQ multiplex PCR; in TCRdb, only in-frame clones are kept and a portion is missing. This table has roughly 150,000 clones, roughly 88% appearing once. Whole-study results and caveats: Every sample of the repertoires postdated the peak T cell response. Distributed over spike, vaccine-associated CD4 TCRs predominated at 160-218 and 743-854. Recipients of AZD1222 seropositive at baseline numbered only five or six. Females outnumbered males among donors, who were mostly white British; clonal diversity was possibly underestimated.

In regard to this clone: Its antigen is unknown.

The CDR3 is 11 residues long. Trimming pared 5 bases from V and 8 bases from J, leaving 7 bases between. CDR1 and CDR2 (germline): SGHTA, FQGNSA. Material: peripheral blood, obtained on day 0 of MenACWY control vaccination. This sequence originates from an adult in good health. This chain links TRBV7-2 with TRBJ2-1; D ambiguous. The CDR3 protein is CASSGYDEQFF. CDR3 nucleotide sequence: TGTGCCAGCAGCGGATACGATGAGCAGTTCTTC.